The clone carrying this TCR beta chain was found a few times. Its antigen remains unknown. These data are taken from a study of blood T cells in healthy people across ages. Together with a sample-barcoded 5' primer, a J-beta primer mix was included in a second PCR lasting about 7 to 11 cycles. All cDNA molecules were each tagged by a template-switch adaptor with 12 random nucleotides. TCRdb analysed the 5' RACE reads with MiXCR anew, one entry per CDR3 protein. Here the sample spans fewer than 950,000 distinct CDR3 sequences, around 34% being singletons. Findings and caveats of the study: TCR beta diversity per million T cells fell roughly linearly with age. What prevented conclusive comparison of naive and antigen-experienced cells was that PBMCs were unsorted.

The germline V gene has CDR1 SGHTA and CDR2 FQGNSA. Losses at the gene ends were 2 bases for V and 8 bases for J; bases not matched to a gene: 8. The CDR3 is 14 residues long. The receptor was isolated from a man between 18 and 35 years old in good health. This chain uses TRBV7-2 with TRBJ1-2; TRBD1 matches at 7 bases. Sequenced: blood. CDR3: CASSLTDRTGGYTF. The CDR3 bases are TGTGCCAGCAGCTTAACCGACAGGACAGGCGGCTACACCTTC.